Here is one T cell receptor (beta chain) with its context. Its specificity is not known. Here immunoSEQ multiplex PCR was the method, and the copy in TCRdb shows in-frame clones only, minus some. The sample has some 37,000 clones, about 80% seen once. Germline V gene data show CDR1 as SGHDT and CDR2 as YYEEEE. Losses at the gene ends were 4 bases for V and 5 bases for J; bases not matched to a gene: 11. The CDR3 is 15 amino acids. The rectum was sampled with one to two pinch biopsies at colonoscopy. This sample was included in a study of pediatric ulcerative colitis. Study observations and caveats: No controls had the two rectal clonotypes shared by ulcerative colitis patients.

Sequencing was done on a sample of gut tissue. The sequence was obtained from a boy between 5 and 17 years old with moderate ulcerative colitis. This chain uses TRBV5-6 with TRBJ1-2; 7 nucleotides line up with TRBD1. The CDR3 loop is CASSPTGRTQYGYTF. The CDR3 nucleotides are TGTGCCAGCAGCCCGACAGGGCGAACTCAGTATGGCTACACCTTC.